This T cell receptor beta chain was observed in a study of cytomegalovirus exposure and HLA in healthy donors. The CDR3 runs to 18 residues. CDR1 is SGHRS and CDR2 is YFSETQ in the germline V gene. Germline trimming cut 0 bases from V and 4 bases from J; bases unmatched to any gene: 14. Broader study findings: Rare TCR sequences dominated, though some public TCRs recurred in many donors.

In regard to this clone: No antigen is known for it.

Clones were sequenced by immunoSEQ multiplex PCR, and TCRdb holds only the in-frame ones, with some missing. This table has under 150,000 clones, roughly 90% appearing once. Sample: PBMCs. This receptor was taken from a woman younger than 35 in good health and CMV-seropositive. This chain uses TRBV5-1 with TRBJ2-3; 7 nucleotides match TRBD2. The CDR3 loop is CASSLEARSGSFADTQYF. The CDR3 coding sequence is TGCGCCAGCAGCTTGGAAGCTCGTAGCGGGTCTTTTGCAGATACGCAGTATTTT.